This record concerns one T cell receptor beta chain sequence. This entry is derived from a study of blood T cell repertoires in COVID-19. Germline CDR1 reads MDHEN; CDR2 reads SYDVKM. The CDR3 contains 11 residues. V was shortened by 4 bases and J by 8 bases, with 8 bases between the two germline ends. Per the original data handling: Amplification from reference gene primers served as the basis for estimated nucleated cell counts. Sequencing was performed with immunoSEQ multiplex PCR; in TCRdb, only in-frame clones are kept and a portion is missing. The D gene and trimming were derived from the DNA, and the V and J assignments and clone size from that table. This table holds 200,000 to 250,000 clones, around 82% found once.

Material: peripheral blood. The TCR sequence derives from a woman older than 75 with active or convalescent COVID-19. The gene calls are TRBV28 and TRBJ1-2; D is ambiguous. The CDR3 DNA reads TGTGCCAGCAGTTCTCTCAGGGGCTACACCTTC. Residues: CASSSLRGYTF.